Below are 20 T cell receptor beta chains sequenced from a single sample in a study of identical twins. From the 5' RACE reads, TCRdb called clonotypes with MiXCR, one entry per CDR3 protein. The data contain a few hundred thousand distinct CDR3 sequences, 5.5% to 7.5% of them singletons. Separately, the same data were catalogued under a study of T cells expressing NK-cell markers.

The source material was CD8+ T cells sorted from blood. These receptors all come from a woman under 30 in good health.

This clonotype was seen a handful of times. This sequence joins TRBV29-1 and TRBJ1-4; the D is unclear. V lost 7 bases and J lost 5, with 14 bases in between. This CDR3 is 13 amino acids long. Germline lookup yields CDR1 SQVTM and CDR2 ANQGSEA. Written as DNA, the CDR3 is TGCAGCGCCGATACTGGGTTAAATGAAAAACTGTTTTTT. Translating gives CSADTGLNEKLFF.

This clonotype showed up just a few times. The CDR3, as DNA: TGCAGTGCTACCCGGGACAGAGATTTTTATAGCAATCAGCCCCAGCATTTT. This gives the protein CSATRDRDFYSNQPQHF. The chain couples TRBV20-1 to TRBJ1-5; 7 positions agree with TRBD1. The CDR3 covers 17 residues. Germline lookup yields CDR1 DFQATT and CDR2 SNEGSKA (reference sequence). V lost 4 bases to trimming and J lost 0 bases; unmatched junction nucleotides: 12.

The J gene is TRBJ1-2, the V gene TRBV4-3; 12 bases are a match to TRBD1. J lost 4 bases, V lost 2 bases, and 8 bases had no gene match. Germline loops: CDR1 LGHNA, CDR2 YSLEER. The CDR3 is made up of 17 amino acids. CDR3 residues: CASSQTGTGGGGYGYTF. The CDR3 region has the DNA TGCGCCAGCAGCCAAACCGGGACAGGGGGCGGAGGCTATGGCTACACCTTC.

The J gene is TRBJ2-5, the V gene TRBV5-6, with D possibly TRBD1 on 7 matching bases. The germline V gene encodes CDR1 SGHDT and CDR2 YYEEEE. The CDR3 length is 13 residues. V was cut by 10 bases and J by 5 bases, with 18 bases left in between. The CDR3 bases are TGTGCCCAACTAGGCAGGGGGGCGGAGACCCAGTACTTC. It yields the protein CAQLGRGAETQYF.

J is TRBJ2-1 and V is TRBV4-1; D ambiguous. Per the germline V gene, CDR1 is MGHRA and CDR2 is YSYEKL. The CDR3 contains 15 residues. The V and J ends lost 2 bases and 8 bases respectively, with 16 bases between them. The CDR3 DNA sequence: TGCGCCAGCAGCCAAATCGCAGGCCCTTCGGATGAGCAGTTCTTC. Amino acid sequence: CASSQIAGPSDEQFF.

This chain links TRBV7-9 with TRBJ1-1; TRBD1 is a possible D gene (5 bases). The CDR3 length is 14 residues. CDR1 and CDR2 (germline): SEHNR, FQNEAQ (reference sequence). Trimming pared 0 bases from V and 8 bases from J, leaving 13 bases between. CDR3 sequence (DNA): TGTGCCAGCAGCTTAGCAGCTCAGGGACTGGAAGCTTTCTTT. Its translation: CASSLAAQGLEAFF.

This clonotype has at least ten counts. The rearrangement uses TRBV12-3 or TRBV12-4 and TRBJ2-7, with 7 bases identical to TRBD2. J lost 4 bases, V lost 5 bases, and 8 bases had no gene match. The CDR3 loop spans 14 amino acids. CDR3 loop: CASSIRTSTYEQYF. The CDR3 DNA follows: TGTGCCAGCAGTATTAGGACTAGTACTTACGAGCAGTACTTC.

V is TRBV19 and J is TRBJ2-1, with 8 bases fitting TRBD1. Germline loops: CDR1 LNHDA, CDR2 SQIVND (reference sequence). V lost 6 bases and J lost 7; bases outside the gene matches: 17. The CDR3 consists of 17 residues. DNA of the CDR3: TGTGCCAGTAGCCAACCCGGGACAGGTTACGCTAGGAATGAGCAGTTCTTC. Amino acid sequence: CASSQPGTGYARNEQFF.

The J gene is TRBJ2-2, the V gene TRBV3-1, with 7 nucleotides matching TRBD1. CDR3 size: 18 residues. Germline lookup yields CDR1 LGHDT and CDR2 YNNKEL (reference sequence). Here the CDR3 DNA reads TGTACCTTCAGCTATACCCCCGACAGGGCAGATTTCACCGGGGAGCTGTTTTTT. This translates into CTFSYTPDRADFTGELFF.

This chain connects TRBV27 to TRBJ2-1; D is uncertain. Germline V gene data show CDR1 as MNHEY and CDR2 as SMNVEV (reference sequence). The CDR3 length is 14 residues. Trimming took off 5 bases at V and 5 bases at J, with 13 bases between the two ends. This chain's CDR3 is CASSPVPLNNEQFF. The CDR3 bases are TGTGCCAGCAGTCCGGTTCCGTTAAACAATGAGCAGTTCTTC.

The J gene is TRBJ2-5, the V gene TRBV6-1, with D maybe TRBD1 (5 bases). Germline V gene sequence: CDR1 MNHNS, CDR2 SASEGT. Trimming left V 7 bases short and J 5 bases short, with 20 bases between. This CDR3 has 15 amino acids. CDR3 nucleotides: TGTGCCAGCACCCGAACCCCACACAGGACCGAGACCCAGTACTTC. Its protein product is CASTRTPHRTETQYF.

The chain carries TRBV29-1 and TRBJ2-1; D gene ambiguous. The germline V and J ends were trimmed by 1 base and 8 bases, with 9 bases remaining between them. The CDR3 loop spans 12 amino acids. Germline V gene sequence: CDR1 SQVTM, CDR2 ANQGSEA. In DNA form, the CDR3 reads TGCAGCGTTGAAGGGGGTGTCTATGAGCAGTTCTTC. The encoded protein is CSVEGGVYEQFF.

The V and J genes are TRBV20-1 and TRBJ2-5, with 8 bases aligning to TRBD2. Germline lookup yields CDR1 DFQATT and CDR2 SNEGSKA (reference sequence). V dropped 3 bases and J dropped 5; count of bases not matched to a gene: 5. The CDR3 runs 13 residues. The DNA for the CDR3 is TGCAGTGCTAGCTCCGGGAGGGGGGAGACCCAGTACTTC. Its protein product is CSASSGRGETQYF.

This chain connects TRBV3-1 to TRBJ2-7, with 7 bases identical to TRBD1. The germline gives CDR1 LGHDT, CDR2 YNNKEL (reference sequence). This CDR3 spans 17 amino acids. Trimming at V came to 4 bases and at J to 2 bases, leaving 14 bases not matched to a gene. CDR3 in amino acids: CASSPDMVRQGAYEQYF. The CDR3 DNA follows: TGTGCCAGCAGCCCGGATATGGTACGGCAGGGGGCCTACGAGCAGTACTTC.

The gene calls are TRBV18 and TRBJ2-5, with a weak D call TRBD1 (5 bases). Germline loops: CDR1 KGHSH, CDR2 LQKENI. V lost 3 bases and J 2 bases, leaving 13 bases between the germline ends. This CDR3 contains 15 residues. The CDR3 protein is CASSPRAAPQETQYF. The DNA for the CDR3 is TGTGCCAGCTCACCCAGGGCCGCCCCTCAAGAGACCCAGTACTTC.

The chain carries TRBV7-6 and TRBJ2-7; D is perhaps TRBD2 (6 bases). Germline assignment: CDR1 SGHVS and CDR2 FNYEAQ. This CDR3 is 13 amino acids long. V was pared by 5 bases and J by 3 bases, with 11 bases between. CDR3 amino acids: CASSPRGNYEQYF. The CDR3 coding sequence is TGTGCCAGCAGCCCCCGCGGGAACTACGAGCAGTACTTC.

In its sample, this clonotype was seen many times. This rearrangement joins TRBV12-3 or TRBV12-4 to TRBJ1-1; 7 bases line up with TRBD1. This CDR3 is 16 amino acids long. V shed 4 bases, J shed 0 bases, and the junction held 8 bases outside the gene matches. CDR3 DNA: TGTGCCAGCAGTTCCGAGGGCAGGGGGGTGAACACTGAAGCTTTCTTT. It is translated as CASSSEGRGVNTEAFF.

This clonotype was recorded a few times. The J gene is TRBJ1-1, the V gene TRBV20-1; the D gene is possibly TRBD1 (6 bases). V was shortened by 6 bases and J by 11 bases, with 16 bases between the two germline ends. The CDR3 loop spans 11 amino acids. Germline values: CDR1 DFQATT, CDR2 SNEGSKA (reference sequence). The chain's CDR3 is CSATGGDRAFF. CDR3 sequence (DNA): TGCAGTGCCACGGGGGGCGATCGGGCTTTCTTT.

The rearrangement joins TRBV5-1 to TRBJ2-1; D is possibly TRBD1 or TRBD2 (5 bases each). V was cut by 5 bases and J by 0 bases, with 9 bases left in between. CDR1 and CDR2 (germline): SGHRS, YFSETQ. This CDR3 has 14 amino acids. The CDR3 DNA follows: TGCGCCAGCAGAGGGGAGAACTCCTACAATGAGCAGTTCTTC. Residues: CASRGENSYNEQFF.

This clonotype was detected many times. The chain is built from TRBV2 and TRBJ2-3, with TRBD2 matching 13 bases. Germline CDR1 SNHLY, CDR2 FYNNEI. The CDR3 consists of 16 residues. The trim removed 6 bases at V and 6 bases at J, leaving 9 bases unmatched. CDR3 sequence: CASRRTSGRKRDTQYF. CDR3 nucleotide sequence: TGTGCCAGCAGGAGGACTAGCGGGAGAAAAAGGGATACGCAGTATTTT.